The next 30 T cell receptor beta chains were all read from a single sample in a study of cytomegalovirus exposure and HLA in healthy donors. Primers included in the PCR were 60 Vbeta and 13 Jbeta primers. Libraries were prepared by immunoSEQ multiplex PCR; TCRdb keeps only in-frame clonotypes and omits some of them. The sample includes about 120,000 clones, roughly 9% of them seen just once. Sequences were obtained from PBMCs. All receptors come from a woman in her 40s in good health and CMV-seropositive.

The gene calls are TRBV5-1 and TRBJ2-4; TRBD1 agrees at 10 bases. Germline trimming cut 4 bases from V and 5 bases from J; bases unmatched to any gene: 3. The CDR3 contains 14 residues. CDR1 is SGHRS and CDR2 is YFSETQ in the germline V gene. CDR3 in amino acids: CASSTGTGENIQYF. CDR3 bases: TGCGCCAGCAGCACCGGGACAGGGGAAAACATTCAGTACTTC.

In its sample, this clone was seen many times. The rearrangement links TRBV11-2 to TRBJ1-1; D is undetermined. The CDR3 spans 14 residues. Between the trimmed V and J ends, which lost 4 bases and 0 bases, there was a span of 9 bases. The germline V gene has CDR1 SGHAT and CDR2 FQNNGV. The CDR3 coding sequence is TGTGCCAGCAGCTCACCCAACATGAACACTGAAGCTTTCTTT. Translated: CASSSPNMNTEAFF.

This clone showed up just a few times. The chain uses TRBV28 and TRBJ2-7; no firm D call. This CDR3 comprises 12 residues. In germline, CDR1 is MDHEN, CDR2 SYDVKM. Deletions cut 3 bases from V and 6 bases from J, with 9 bases between. The CDR3 DNA sequence: TGTGCCAGCAGTTTGAATCCTAGCGAGCAGTACTTC. The encoded protein is CASSLNPSEQYF.

The chain uses TRBV30 and TRBJ1-1, with D possibly matching TRBD1 (5 bases). V lost 4 bases and J lost 0, with 9 bases in between. CDR3 length: 13 residues. CDR1 and CDR2 (germline): GTSNPN, SVGIG (reference sequence). The CDR3 nucleotides are TGTGCCTGGACCATGGACATGAACACTGAAGCTTTCTTT. Encoded protein: CAWTMDMNTEAFF.

The sample holds a few counts of this clone. The rearrangement uses TRBV4-2 and TRBJ2-7; TRBD2 might be the D (6 bases). Trimming pared 4 bases from V and 3 bases from J, leaving 19 bases between. This CDR3 is 16 amino acids long. Germline V CDR1 and CDR2: LGHNA, YNFKEQ. The CDR3 loop reads CASSPAISGQYYEQYF. CDR3 nucleotide sequence: TGTGCCAGCAGCCCCGCTATCAGCGGGCAGTACTACGAGCAGTACTTC.

The J gene is TRBJ2-2, the V gene TRBV2; a weak D match, TRBD2 (5 bases). V lost 0 bases and J 4 bases, leaving 15 bases between the germline ends. This CDR3 contains 17 residues. Germline CDR1 SNHLY, CDR2 FYNNEI. The CDR3 spells CASSEAFGRGSTGELFF. CDR3 in DNA: TGTGCCAGCAGTGAAGCTTTTGGACGTGGGAGCACCGGGGAGCTGTTTTTT.

The sample holds one count of this clone. The gene calls are TRBV5-1 and TRBJ1-1, with D maybe TRBD1 (6 bases). Trimming removed 4 bases from V and 0 bases from J, with 10 bases in between. Looked up from germline, CDR1 is SGHRS and CDR2 is YFSETQ. CDR3 length: 14 amino acids. The CDR3 here is CASSAGTMNTEAFF. In DNA, the CDR3 is TGCGCCAGCAGCGCAGGGACAATGAACACTGAAGCTTTCTTT. The full variable domain, its missing parts supplied by reference TRBV5-1 and TRBJ1-1, is KAGVTQTPRYLIKTRGQQVTLSCSPISGHRSVSWYQQTPGQGLQFLFEYFSETQRNKGNFPGRFSGRQFSNSRSEMNVSTLELGDSALYLCASSAGTMNTEAFFGQGTRLTVV.

The V and J genes are TRBV18 and TRBJ2-7; weak D call: TRBD1 (5 bases). The CDR3 covers 14 residues. Trimming removed 2 bases at V and 3 bases at J, with 11 bases between. Per the germline V gene, CDR1 is KGHSH and CDR2 is LQKENI. The CDR3 DNA follows: TGTGCCAGCTCACCATCGGCAGGGAACTACGAGCAGTACTTC. Translated: CASSPSAGNYEQYF.

This clone was counted only a few times. The chain is built from TRBV5-1 and TRBJ1-1; a weak D match, TRBD1 (6 bases). CDR3 length equals 15 residues. Trimming pared 4 bases from V and 8 bases from J, leaving 21 bases between. Germline V CDR1 and CDR2: SGHRS, YFSETQ. CDR3: CASSAGDNTLKEAFF. The CDR3 DNA reads TGCGCCAGCAGCGCCGGGGACAATACCTTGAAGGAAGCTTTCTTT.

This chain uses TRBV7-3 with TRBJ1-5, with unresolved D. Per the germline V gene, CDR1 is SGHTA and CDR2 is FQGTGA. The germline V and J ends were trimmed by 4 bases and 3 bases, with 7 bases remaining between them. The CDR3 runs to 13 residues. CDR3 amino acids: CASSSDTNQPQHF. CDR3 DNA: TGTGCCAGCAGCTCAGACACCAATCAGCCCCAGCATTTT.

A few counts support this clone. J is TRBJ1-2 and V is TRBV15; no reliable D call. The V gene's germline CDR1 is LNHNV and CDR2 YYDKDF (reference sequence). The V gene lost 1 base and the J gene lost 2 bases, with 11 bases spanning the gap. CDR3 length equals 15 residues. The CDR3 DNA is TGTGCCACCAGCAGAGTGTCAGGTTCCAACTATGGCTACACCTTC. This gives the protein CATSRVSGSNYGYTF.

J is TRBJ1-1 and V is TRBV7-6; no firm D call. CDR3 length: 14 amino acids. Germline V gene lookup returns CDR1 SGHVS and CDR2 FNYEAQ. The V end lost 1 base, the J end lost 1 base, and 7 bases lay between the germline ends. This chain's CDR3 is CASSLGQENTEAFF. CDR3 nucleotide sequence: TGTGCCAGCAGCTTAGGCCAGGAGAACACTGAAGCTTTCTTT.

This clone was counted only a few times. The chain uses TRBV7-9 and TRBJ1-2; D may be TRBD1 (6 bases). CDR3 length equals 15 residues. Germline CDR1 SEHNR, CDR2 FQNEAQ (reference sequence). Trimming left V 5 bases short and J 6 bases short, with 19 bases between. CDR3 coding DNA: TGTGCCAGCAGCCCGGATCGTCCAGGGGTGAATGGCTACACCTTC. It specifies CASSPDRPGVNGYTF. The complete variable domain, with remaining parts taken from reference TRBV7-9 and TRBJ1-2, reads DTGVSQNPRHKITKRGQNVTFRCDPISEHNRLYWYRQTLGQGPEFLTYFQNEAQLEKSRLLSDRFSAERPKGSFSTLEIQRTEQGDSAMYLCASSPDRPGVNGYTFGSGTRLTVV.

This clone was counted only a few times. V usage is TRBV5-1 and J usage is TRBJ1-3; the D is unclear. The CDR3 loop spans 13 amino acids. CDR1 SGHRS and CDR2 YFSETQ come from the germline V gene. The ends were cut back, 6 bases at V and 0 bases at J, with 7 bases in the middle. CDR3 in amino acids: CASTIDSGNTIYF. CDR3 nucleotides: TGCGCCAGCACAATAGACTCTGGAAACACCATATATTTT.

The CDR3 is CASRDRGNTGELFF. The CDR3 DNA follows: TGTGCCAGCAGGGACAGGGGGAACACCGGGGAGCTGTTTTTT. This chain links TRBV7-3 with TRBJ2-2; TRBD1 matches at 9 bases. The V gene's germline CDR1 is SGHTA and CDR2 FQGTGA. J lost 1 base, V lost 6 bases, and 0 bases had no gene match. This CDR3 has 14 amino acids.

The chain couples TRBV6-1 to TRBJ1-1, with D perhaps matching TRBD1 (5 bases). The CDR3 contains 15 residues. Germline V gene lookup returns CDR1 MNHNS and CDR2 SASEGT. The ends were cut back, 4 bases at V and 1 base at J, with 13 bases in the middle. The CDR3 here is CASSGGHRRNTEAFF. The CDR3 DNA follows: TGTGCCAGCAGTGGGGGTCACAGGAGGAACACTGAAGCTTTCTTT.

The CDR3 sequence is CATSRDRREGWRNEQFF. CDR3 coding DNA: TGTGCCACCAGCAGAGATCGTCGAGAGGGATGGCGGAATGAGCAGTTCTTC. The chain joins TRBV15 to TRBJ2-1, with TRBD2 as a possible D gene (5 bases). Germline-derived CDR1 and CDR2 are LNHNV and YYDKDF (reference sequence). The V gene lost 0 bases and the J gene lost 7 bases, with 19 bases spanning the gap. This CDR3 region has 17 residues.

This clone has more than one count but fewer than ten. The chain carries TRBV4-2 and TRBJ1-5; 7 bases are a match to TRBD1. CDR1 and CDR2 (germline): LGHNA, YNFKEQ. CDR3 size: 14 residues. Trimming cost V 4 bases and J 3 bases; bases outside gene matches: 3. The CDR3: CASSPGQYNQPQHF. The DNA for the CDR3 is TGTGCCAGCAGCCCGGGACAGTACAATCAGCCCCAGCATTTT.

This clone was seen repeatedly, ten times or more. The rearrangement links TRBV6-4 to TRBJ1-6, with D perhaps matching TRBD1 (5 bases). The V end was cut by 4 bases, the J end by 7 bases, with 8 bases between. Germline CDR1 is MRHNA and CDR2 is SNTAGT. The CDR3 is 13 residues long. CDR3 amino acids: CASSGGENSPLHF. CDR3 nucleotide sequence: TGTGCCAGCAGTGGGGGGGAGAATTCACCCCTCCACTTT.

A few counts support this clone. The chain employs TRBV5-1 and TRBJ2-7; tentatively, D is TRBD1 (5 bases). Germline CDR1 SGHRS, CDR2 YFSETQ. The length of the CDR3 is 14 residues. V was cut by 4 bases and J by 2 bases, with 13 bases left in between. CDR3 in DNA: TGCGCCAGCAGCCCCGACAGCTTCACCTACGAGCAGTACTTC. Encoded protein: CASSPDSFTYEQYF.

This CDR3 is CASSLMQSTDTQYF. The CDR3 DNA follows: TGTGCCAGCAGCTTAATGCAGAGCACAGATACGCAGTATTTT. This rearrangement joins TRBV7-6 to TRBJ2-3; D unresolved. This CDR3 has 14 residues. Germline V gene lookup returns CDR1 SGHVS and CDR2 FNYEAQ. V was trimmed by 2 bases and J by 0 bases, leaving 6 bases between them.

The gene calls are TRBV7-9 and TRBJ1-2, with 7 nucleotides matching TRBD1. Trimming at V came to 5 bases and at J to 6 bases, leaving 9 bases not matched to a gene. This CDR3 is built from 14 residues. CDR1 SEHNR and CDR2 FQNEAQ come from the germline V gene (reference sequence). CDR3 protein: CASSGDRVGNGYTF. In DNA form, the CDR3 reads TGTGCCAGCAGCGGAGACAGGGTAGGAAATGGCTACACCTTC.

The V call is TRBV18, the J call TRBJ1-2; 11 nucleotides agree with TRBD1. Germline CDR1 and CDR2: KGHSH and LQKENI. There are 15 residues in the CDR3. J lost 8 bases, V lost 4 bases, and 9 bases had no gene match. The CDR3 loop is CASSLLDRGLWGYTF. CDR3 coding DNA: TGTGCCAGCTCACTTTTGGACAGGGGGCTGTGGGGCTACACCTTC.

The V call is TRBV7-2, the J call TRBJ2-2; TRBD1 agrees at 9 bases. This CDR3 has 18 residues. Per germline, CDR1 SGHTA and CDR2 FQGNSA. The trim removed 1 base at V and 2 bases at J, leaving 8 bases unmatched. For the CDR3, the DNA is TGTGCCAGCAGCTTAGTAGGGGGGACAGGGCTTAACACCGGGGAGCTGTTTTTT. Protein: CASSLVGGTGLNTGELFF.

The CDR3 nucleotides are TGTGCCAGCAGCTTATCTAGCGGGGGAACAGATACGCAGTATTTT. Encoded protein: CASSLSSGGTDTQYF. V is TRBV7-6 and J is TRBJ2-3; TRBD2 aligns across 10 bases. Germline lookup yields CDR1 SGHVS and CDR2 FNYEAQ. The CDR3 runs 15 residues. Trimming removed 2 bases from V and 3 bases from J; junction bases left unmatched: 2.

The genes are TRBV5-1 and TRBJ1-1; tentatively, D is TRBD1 (6 bases). V lost 0 bases and J 1 base, leaving 16 bases between the germline ends. The germline gives CDR1 SGHRS, CDR2 YFSETQ. CDR3 length: 17 residues. The CDR3 region is CASSLALAGAGNTEAFF. The CDR3 region has the DNA TGCGCCAGCAGCTTGGCCTTGGCAGGGGCAGGGAACACTGAAGCTTTCTTT.

The chain uses TRBV5-6 and TRBJ2-2; TRBD2 aligns across 11 bases. J lost 4 bases, V lost 5 bases, and 4 bases had no gene match. From germline, CDR1 is SGHDT and CDR2 YYEEEE. The CDR3 loop spans 15 amino acids. The CDR3 reads CASSWGTSGTGELFF. CDR3 coding DNA: TGTGCCAGCAGTTGGGGGACTAGCGGCACCGGGGAGCTGTTTTTT. Full variable domain (missing parts from reference TRBV5-6 and TRBJ2-2): DAGVTQSPTHLIKTRGQQVTLRCSPKSGHDTVSWYQQALGQGPQFIFQYYEEEERQRGNFPDRFSGHQFPNYSSELNVNALLLGDSALYLCASSWGTSGTGELFFGEGSRLTVL.

This clone was counted between two and nine times. V gene TRBV18 combines with J gene TRBJ2-7, with 10 bases lining up with TRBD1. The germline V gene has CDR1 KGHSH and CDR2 LQKENI. CDR3 length: 14 amino acids. Trimming at V came to 3 bases and at J to 4 bases, leaving 3 bases not matched to a gene. The CDR3 reads CASSPGTGEYEQYF. The CDR3 bases are TGTGCCAGCTCACCGGGGACAGGGGAATACGAGCAGTACTTC.

This clone has only a few counts. The chain employs TRBV14 and TRBJ2-7, with TRBD2 matching over 10 bases. Trimming at V came to 4 bases and at J to 6 bases, leaving 9 bases not matched to a gene. Germline V gene sequence: CDR1 SGHDN, CDR2 FVKESK. This CDR3 is built from 15 residues. The CDR3 DNA reads TGTGCCAGCAGCCCAACACTAGCGGGGTCTACCGAGCAGTACTTC. This encodes CASSPTLAGSTEQYF.

This clone has a handful of counts. The chain employs TRBV29-1 and TRBJ1-1; TRBD1 agrees at 9 bases. From germline, CDR1 is SQVTM and CDR2 ANQGSEA. V was clipped by 7 bases and J by 5 bases; unmatched bases: 5. The CDR3 loop spans 12 amino acids. The CDR3 sequence: CSGRQGGTEAFF. As DNA, the CDR3 is TGCAGCGGGAGACAGGGGGGAACTGAAGCTTTCTTT. The variable domain in full, completed from reference TRBV29-1 and TRBJ1-1, reads SAVISQKPSRDICQRGTSLTIQCQVDSQVTMMFWYRQQPGQSLTLIATANQGSEATYESGFVIDKFPISRPNLTFSTLTVSNMSPEDSSIYLCSGRQGGTEAFFGQGTRLTVV.